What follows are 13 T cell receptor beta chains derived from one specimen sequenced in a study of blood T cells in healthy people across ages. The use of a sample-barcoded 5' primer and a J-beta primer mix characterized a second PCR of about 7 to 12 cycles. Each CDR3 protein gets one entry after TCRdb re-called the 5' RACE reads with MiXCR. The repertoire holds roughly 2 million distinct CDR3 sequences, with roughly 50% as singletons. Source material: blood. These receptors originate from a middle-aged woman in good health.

For the CDR3, the DNA is TGTGCCAGCAGCGTGGGACTAGCGGGCGCAAGCTCCTACAATGAGCAGTTCTTC. It codes for CASSVGLAGASSYNEQFF. The chain combines TRBV9 with TRBJ2-1; 12 bases agree with TRBD2. The V segment lost 2 bases and the J segment 0 bases; nucleotides outside the gene matches: 6. CDR3 length: 18 amino acids. Germline CDR1 is SGDLS and CDR2 is YYNGEE.

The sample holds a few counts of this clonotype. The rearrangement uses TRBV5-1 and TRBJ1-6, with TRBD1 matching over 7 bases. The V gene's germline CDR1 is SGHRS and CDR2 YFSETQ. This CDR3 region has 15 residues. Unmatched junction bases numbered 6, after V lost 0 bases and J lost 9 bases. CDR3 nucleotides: TGCGCCAGCAGCTTGGAGGGGGCCGATTTTTCACCCCTCCACTTT. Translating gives CASSLEGADFSPLHF.

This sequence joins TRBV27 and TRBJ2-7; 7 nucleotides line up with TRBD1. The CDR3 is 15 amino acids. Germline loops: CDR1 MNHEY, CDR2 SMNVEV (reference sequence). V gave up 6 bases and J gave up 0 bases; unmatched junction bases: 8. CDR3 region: CASRPGTAISYEQYF. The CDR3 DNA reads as TGTGCCAGCAGGCCCGGGACAGCAATCTCCTACGAGCAGTACTTC.

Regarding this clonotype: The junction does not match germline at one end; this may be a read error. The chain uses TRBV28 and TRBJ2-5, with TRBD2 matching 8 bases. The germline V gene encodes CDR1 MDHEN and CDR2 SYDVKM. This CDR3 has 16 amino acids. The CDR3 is CASSLLAGGDGETRYF. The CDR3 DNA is TGTGCCAGCAGTTTATTGGCGGGGGGCGACGGAGAGACCCGGTACTTC.

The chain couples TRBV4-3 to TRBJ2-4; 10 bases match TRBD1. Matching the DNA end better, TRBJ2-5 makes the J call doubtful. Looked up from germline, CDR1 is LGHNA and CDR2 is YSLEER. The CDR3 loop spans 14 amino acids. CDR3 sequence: CASSLTGTGATQYF. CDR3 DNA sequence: TGCGCCAGCAGCCTCACCGGGACAGGGGCGACCCAGTACTTC.

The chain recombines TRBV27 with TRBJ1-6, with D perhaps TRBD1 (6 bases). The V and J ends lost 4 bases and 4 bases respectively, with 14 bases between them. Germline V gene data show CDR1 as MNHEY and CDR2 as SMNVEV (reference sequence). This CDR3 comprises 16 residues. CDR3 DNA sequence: TGTGCCAGCAGTTCTACCGACAGGCAGTATAATTCACCCCTCCACTTT. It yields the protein CASSSTDRQYNSPLHF.

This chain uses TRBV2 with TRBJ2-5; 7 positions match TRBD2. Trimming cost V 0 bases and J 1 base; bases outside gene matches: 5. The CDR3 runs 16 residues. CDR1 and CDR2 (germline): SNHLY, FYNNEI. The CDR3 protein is CASSEAVGGSQETQYF. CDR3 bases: TGTGCCAGCAGTGAAGCCGTCGGGGGGTCCCAAGAGACCCAGTACTTC.

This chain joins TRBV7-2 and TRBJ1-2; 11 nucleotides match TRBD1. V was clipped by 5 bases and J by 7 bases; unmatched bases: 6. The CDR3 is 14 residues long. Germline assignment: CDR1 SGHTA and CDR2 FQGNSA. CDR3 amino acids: CASSADRGPSGYTF. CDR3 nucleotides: TGTGCCAGCAGCGCGGACAGGGGGCCTTCTGGCTACACCTTC.

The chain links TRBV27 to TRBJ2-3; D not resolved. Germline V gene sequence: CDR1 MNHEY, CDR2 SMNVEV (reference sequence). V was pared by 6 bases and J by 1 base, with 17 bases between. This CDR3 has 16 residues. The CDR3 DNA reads TGTGCCAGCAGGCCTCGCGGTTATTTCGGCACAGATACGCAGTATTTT. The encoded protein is CASRPRGYFGTDTQYF.

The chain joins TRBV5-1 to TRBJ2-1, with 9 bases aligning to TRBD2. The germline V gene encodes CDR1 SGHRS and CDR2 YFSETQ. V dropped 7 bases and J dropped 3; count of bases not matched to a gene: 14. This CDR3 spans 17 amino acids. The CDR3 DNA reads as TGCGCCAGCCATCCCCCCACCATAGCGGGGGTCTACAATGAGCAGTTCTTC. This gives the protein CASHPPTIAGVYNEQFF. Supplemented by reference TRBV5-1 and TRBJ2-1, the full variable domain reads KAGVTQTPRYLIKTRGQQVTLSCSPISGHRSVSWYQQTPGQGLQFLFEYFSETQRNKGNFPGRFSGRQFSNSRSEMNVSTLELGDSALYLCASHPPTIAGVYNEQFFGPGTRLTVL.

Written as DNA, the CDR3 is TGCGCCAGCAGCCCGGTGCTAAGCTCTGGGGCCAACGTCCTGACTTTC. Translated: CASSPVLSSGANVLTF. The chain carries TRBV5-1 and TRBJ2-6; D uncertain. The CDR3 covers 16 residues. V lost 4 bases and J 0 bases, leaving 11 bases between the germline ends. Germline CDR1 and CDR2: SGHRS and YFSETQ.

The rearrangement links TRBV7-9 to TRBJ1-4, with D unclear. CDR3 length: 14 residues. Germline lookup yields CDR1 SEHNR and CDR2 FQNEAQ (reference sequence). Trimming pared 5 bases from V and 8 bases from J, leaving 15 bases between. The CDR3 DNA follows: TGTGCCAGCAGCCCGATCTACATCCCGGAAAAACTGTTTTTT. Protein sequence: CASSPIYIPEKLFF.

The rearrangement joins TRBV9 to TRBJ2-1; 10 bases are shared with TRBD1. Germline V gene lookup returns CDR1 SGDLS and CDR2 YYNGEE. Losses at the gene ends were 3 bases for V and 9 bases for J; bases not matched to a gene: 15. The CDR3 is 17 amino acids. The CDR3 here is CASSATGTGVFDGEQFF. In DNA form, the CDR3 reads TGTGCCAGCAGCGCGACCGGGACAGGGGTTTTTGACGGTGAGCAGTTCTTC.